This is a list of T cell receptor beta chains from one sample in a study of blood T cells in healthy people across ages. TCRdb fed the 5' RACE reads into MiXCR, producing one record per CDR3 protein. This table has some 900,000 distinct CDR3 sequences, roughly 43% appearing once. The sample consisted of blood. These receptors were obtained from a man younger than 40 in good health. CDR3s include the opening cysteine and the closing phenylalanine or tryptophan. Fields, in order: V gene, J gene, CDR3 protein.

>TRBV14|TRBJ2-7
CASSQDRKNEQYF
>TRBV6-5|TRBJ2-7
CASSYGQGSGSEYF
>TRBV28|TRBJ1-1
CASSRGGALEAFF
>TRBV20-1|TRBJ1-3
CSAGTGGSGNTIYF
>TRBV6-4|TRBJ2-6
CASSDSGTSGANVLTF
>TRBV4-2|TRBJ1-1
CASSLNTGADGTFF
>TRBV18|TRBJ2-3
CASSPASTDTQYF
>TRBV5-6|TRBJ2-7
CASSVGQAGVSYEQYF
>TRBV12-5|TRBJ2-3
CASASTSGGTRYF
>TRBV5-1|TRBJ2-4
CASSRDTAGNIQYF
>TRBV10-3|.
CAIRAENQETQFF
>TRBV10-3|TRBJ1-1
CAISKQGRNTEAFF
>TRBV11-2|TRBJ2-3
CASSSPKTSTDTQYF
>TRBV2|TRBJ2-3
CASRALSDTQYF
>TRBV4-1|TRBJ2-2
CASSQVGLVSGELFF